This T cell receptor beta chain originates from a study of T cell responses to AZD1222 COVID-19 vaccine. Overall study findings and caveats: Nearly half of spike-specific TCRs reportedly go after variant regions that carry no mutations.

Concerning this clone itself: The antigen remains undetermined.

CDR3 length equals 12 residues. The V gene lost 11 bases and the J gene lost 9 bases, with 18 bases spanning the gap. Sequencing was performed with immunoSEQ multiplex PCR; in TCRdb, only in-frame clones are kept and a portion is missing. The sample contains over 70,000 clones, roughly 80% of which appear only once. Sample: peripheral blood, taken 28 days after the second dose of the MenACWY control vaccine. This receptor was identified in an adult who received the MenACWY meningococcal vaccine as a control. This sequence joins TRBV12-3 or TRBV12-4 and TRBJ2-3; unclear D gene. CDR3: CASSPRGSTQYF. The CDR3 DNA is TGTGCCTCCTCACCCAGAGGTAGCACGCAGTATTTT.